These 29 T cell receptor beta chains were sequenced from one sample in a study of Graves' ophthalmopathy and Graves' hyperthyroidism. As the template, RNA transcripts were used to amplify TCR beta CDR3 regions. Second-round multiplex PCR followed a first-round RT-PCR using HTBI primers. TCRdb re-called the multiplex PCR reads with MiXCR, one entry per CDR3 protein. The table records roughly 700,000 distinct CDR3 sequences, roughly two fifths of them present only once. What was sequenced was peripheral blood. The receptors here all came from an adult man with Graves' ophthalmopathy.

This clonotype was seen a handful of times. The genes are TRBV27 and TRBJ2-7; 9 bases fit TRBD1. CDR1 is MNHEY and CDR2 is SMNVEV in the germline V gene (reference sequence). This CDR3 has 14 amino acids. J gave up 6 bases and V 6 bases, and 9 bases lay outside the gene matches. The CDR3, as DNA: TGTGCCAGCAGCTTCACAGGGGGCGGAGGCGAGCAGTACTTC. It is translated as CASSFTGGGGEQYF.

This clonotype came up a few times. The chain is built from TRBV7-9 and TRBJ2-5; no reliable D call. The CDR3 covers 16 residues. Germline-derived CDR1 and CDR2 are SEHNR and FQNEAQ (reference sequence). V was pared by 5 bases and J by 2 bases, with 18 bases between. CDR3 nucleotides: TGTGCCAGCAGCGTTGTCAAGGCTCGGATACAAGAGACCCAGTACTTC. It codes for CASSVVKARIQETQYF.

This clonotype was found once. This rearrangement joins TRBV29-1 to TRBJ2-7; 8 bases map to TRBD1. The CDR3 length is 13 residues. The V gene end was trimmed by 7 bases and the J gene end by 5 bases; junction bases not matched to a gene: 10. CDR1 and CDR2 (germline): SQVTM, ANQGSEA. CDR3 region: CSGETGDFHEQYF. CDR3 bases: TGCAGCGGAGAGACAGGGGATTTCCACGAGCAGTACTTC.

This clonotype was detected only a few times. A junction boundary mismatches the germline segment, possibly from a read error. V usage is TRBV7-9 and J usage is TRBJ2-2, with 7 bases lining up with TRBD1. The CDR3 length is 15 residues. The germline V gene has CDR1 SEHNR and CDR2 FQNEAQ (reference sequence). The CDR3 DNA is TGCGCCAGCAGTAAACAGGGGCAGCCGTCCGGGGAGCTGTTTTTT. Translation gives CASSKQGQPSGELFF.

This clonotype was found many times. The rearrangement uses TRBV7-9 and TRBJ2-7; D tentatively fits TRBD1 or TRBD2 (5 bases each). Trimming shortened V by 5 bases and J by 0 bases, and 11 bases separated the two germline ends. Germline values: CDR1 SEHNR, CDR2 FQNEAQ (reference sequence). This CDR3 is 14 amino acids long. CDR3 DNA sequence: TGTGCCAGCAGCGGGACGGATAGCTCCTACGAGCAGTACTTC. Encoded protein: CASSGTDSSYEQYF. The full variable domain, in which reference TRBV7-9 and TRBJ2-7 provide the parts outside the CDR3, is DTGVSQNPRHKITKRGQNVTFRCDPISEHNRLYWYRQTLGQGPEFLTYFQNEAQLEKSRLLSDRFSAERPKGSFSTLEIQRTEQGDSAMYLCASSGTDSSYEQYFGPGTRLTVT.

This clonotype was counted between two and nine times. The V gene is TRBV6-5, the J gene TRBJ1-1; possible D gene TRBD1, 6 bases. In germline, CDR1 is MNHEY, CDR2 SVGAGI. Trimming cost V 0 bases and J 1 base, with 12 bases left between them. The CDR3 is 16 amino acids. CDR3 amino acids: CASSYSRGGQNTEAFF. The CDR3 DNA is TGTGCCAGCAGTTACTCTCGGGGGGGCCAGAACACTGAAGCTTTCTTT.

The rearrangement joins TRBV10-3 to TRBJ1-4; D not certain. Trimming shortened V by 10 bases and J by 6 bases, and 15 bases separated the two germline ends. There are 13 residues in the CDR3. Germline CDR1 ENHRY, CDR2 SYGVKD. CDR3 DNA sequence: TGTGCCAGCGAGTTGAGGGCGTATGAAAAACTGTTTTTT. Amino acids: CASELRAYEKLFF.

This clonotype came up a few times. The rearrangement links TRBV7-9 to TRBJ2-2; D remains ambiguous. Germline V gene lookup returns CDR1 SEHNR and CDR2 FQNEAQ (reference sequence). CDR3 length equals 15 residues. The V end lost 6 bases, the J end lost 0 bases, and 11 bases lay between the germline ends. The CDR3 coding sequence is TGTGCCAGCAGTCGCCGGGCTACGAACACCGGGGAGCTGTTTTTT. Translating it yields CASSRRATNTGELFF.

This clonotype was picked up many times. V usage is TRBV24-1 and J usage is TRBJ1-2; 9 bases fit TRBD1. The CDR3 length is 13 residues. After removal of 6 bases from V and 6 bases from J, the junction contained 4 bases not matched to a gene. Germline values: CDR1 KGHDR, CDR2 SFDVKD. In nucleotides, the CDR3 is TGTGCCACCAGTTCTGACAGGGGGGATGGCTACACCTTC. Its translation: CATSSDRGDGYTF.

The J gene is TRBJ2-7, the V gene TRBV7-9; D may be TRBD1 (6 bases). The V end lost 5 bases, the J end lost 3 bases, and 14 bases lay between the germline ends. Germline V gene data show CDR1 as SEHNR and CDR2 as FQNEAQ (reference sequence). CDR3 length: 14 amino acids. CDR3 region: CASSKPGDGYEQYF. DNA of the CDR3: TGTGCCAGCAGCAAGCCAGGGGATGGCTACGAGCAGTACTTC.

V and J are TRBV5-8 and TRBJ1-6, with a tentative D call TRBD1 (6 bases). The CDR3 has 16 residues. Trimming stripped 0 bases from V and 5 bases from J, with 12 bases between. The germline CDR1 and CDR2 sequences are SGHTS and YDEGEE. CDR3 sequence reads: CASSLDLGGNNSPLHF. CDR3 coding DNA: TGTGCCAGCAGCTTGGACCTGGGGGGCAATAATTCACCCCTCCACTTT.

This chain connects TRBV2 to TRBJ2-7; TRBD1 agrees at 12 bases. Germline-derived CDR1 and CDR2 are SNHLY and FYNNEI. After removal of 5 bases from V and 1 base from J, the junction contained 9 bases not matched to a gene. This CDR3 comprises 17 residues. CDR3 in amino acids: CASSKGQGAMRSYEQYF. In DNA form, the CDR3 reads TGTGCCAGCAGTAAGGGACAGGGGGCCATGAGGTCCTACGAGCAGTACTTC.

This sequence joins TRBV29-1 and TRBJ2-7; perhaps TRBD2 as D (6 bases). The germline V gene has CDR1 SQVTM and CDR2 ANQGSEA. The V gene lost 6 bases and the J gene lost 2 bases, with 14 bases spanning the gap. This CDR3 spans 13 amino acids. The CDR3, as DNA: TGCAGCGTAGACAGAGGAGGGGCCTACGAGCAGTACTTC. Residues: CSVDRGGAYEQYF.

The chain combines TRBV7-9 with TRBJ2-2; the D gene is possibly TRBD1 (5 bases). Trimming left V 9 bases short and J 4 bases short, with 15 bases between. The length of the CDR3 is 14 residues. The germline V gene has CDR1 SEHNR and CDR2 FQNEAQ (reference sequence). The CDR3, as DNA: TGTGCCAGTGGCGCCCCAGGGTTCACCGGGGAGCTGTTTTTT. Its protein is CASGAPGFTGELFF.

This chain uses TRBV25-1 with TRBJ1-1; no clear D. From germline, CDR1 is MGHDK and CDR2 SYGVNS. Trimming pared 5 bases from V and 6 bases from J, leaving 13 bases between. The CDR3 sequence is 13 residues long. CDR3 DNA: TGTGCCAGCAGTTTATCCCCCGGGTCTGAAGCTTTCTTT. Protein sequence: CASSLSPGSEAFF. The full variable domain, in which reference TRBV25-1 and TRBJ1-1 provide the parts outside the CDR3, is EADIYQTPRYLVIGTGKKITLECSQTMGHDKMYWYQQDPGMELHLIHYSYGVNSTEKGDLSSESTVSRIRTEHFPLTLESARPSHTSQYLCASSLSPGSEAFFGQGTRLTVV.

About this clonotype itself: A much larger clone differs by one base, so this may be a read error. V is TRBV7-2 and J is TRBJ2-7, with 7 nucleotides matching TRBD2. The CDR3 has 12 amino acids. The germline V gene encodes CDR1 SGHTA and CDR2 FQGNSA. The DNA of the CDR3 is TGTGCCAGCACCCGGGGGGTGAGCGAGCAGCACTTC. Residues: CASTRGVSEQHF.

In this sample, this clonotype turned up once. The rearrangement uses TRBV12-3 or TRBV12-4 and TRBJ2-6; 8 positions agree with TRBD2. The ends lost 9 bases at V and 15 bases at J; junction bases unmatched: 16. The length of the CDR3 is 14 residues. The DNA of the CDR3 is TGTGCCAGTGCCCCGCCAGCGGGGGCCTACGCCCTGACTTTC. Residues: CASAPPAGAYALTF.

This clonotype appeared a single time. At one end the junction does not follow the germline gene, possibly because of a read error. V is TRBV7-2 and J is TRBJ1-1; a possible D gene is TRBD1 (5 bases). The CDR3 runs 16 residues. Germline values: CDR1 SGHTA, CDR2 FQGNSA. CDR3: CASSLPRVGVKTEAFF. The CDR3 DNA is TGTGCCAGCAGCTTACCCAGGGTCGGTGTGAAAACTGAAGCTTTCTTT.

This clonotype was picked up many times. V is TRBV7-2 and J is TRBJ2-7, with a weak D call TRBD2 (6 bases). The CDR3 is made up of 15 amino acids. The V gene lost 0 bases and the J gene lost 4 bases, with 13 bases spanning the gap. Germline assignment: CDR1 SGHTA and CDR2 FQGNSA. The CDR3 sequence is CASSLAGTSRYEQYF. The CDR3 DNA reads TGTGCCAGCAGCTTAGCGGGTACTAGCCGGTACGAGCAGTACTTC.

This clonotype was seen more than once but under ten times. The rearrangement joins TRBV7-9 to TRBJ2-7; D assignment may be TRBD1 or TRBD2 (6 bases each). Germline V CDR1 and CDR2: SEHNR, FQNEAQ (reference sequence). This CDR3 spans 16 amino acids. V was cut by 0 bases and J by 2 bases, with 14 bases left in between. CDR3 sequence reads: CASSLASGANPYEQYF. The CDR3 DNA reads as TGTGCCAGCAGCTTAGCTTCGGGGGCGAATCCCTACGAGCAGTACTTC.

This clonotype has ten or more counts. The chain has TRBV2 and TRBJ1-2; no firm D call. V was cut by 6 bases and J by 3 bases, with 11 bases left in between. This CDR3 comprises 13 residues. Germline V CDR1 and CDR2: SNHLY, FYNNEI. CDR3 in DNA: TGTGCCAGCAGGGGAATTACCCACTATGGCTACACCTTC. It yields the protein CASRGITHYGYTF.

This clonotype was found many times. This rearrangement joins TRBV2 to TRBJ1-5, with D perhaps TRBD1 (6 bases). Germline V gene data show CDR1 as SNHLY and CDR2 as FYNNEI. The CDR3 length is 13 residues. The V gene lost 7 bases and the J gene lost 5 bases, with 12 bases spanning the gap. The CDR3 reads CASKDRFDQPQHF. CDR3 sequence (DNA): TGTGCCAGCAAAGACAGGTTCGATCAGCCCCAGCATTTT. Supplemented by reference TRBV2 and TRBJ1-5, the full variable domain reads EPEVTQTPSHQVTQMGQEVILRCVPISNHLYFYWYRQILGQKVEFLVSFYNNEISEKSEIFDDQFSVERPDGSNFTLKIRSTKLEDSAMYFCASKDRFDQPQHFGDGTRLSIL.

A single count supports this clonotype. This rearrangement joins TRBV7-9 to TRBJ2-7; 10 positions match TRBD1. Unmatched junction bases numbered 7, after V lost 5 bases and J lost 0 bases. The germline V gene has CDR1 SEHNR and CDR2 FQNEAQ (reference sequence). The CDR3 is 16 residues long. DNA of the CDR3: TGTGCCAGCAGCCGCGGGACAGGGGTTCCCTCCTACGAGCAGTACTTC. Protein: CASSRGTGVPSYEQYF.

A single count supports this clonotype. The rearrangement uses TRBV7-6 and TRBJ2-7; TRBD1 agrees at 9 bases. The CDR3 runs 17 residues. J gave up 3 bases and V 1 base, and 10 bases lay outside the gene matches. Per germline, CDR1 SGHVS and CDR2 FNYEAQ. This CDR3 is CASSLDQGQGAIYEQYF. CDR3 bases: TGTGCCAGCAGCTTAGACCAGGGACAGGGTGCTATCTACGAGCAGTACTTC. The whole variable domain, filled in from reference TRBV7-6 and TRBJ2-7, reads GAGVSQSPRYKVTKRGQDVALRCDPISGHVSLYWYRQALGQGPEFLTYFNYEAQQDKSGLPNDRFSAERPEGSISTLTIQRTEQRDSAMYRCASSLDQGQGAIYEQYFGPGTRLTVT.

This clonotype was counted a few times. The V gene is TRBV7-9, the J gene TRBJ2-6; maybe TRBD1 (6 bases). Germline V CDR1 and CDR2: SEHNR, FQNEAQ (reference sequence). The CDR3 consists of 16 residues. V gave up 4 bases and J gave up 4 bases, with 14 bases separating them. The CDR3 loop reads CASSSGTGYGANVLTF. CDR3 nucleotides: TGTGCCAGCAGCTCGGGTACAGGGTACGGGGCCAACGTCCTGACTTTC.

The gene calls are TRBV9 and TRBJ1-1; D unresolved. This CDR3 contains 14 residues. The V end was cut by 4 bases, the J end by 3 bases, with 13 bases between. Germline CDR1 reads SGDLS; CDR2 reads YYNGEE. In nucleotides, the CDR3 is TGTGCCAGCAGCCAAGAACGGTGGGACACTGAAGCTTTCTTT. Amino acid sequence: CASSQERWDTEAFF. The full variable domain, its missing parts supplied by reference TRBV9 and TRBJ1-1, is DSGVTQTPKHLITATGQRVTLRCSPRSGDLSVYWYQQSLDQGLQFLIQYYNGEERAKGNILERFSAQQFPDLHSELNLSSLELGDSALYFCASSQERWDTEAFFGQGTRLTVV.

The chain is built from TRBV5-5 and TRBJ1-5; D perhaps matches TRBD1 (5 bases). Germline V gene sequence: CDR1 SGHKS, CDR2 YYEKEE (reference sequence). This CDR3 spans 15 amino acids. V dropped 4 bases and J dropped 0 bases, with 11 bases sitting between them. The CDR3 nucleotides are TGTGCCAGCAGCCAAACGACAGCTAGCAATCAGCCCCAGCATTTT. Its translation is CASSQTTASNQPQHF.

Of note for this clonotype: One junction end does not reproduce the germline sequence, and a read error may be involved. The CDR3 coding sequence is TGTGCTAGCAGCTACTCTAGCGGGGGGCTTGCCGGGGAGCTGTTTTTT. Protein product: CASSYSSGGLAGELFF. V and J are TRBV7-9 and TRBJ2-2; 11 bases map to TRBD2. The length of the CDR3 is 16 residues. Germline CDR1 reads SEHNR; CDR2 reads FQNEAQ (reference sequence).

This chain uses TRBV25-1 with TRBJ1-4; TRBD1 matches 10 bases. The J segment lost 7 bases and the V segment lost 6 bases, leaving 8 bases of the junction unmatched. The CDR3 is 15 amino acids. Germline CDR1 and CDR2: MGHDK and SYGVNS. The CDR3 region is CASRQDRGHGEKLFF. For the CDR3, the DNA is TGTGCCAGCAGACAAGACAGGGGGCACGGTGAAAAACTGTTTTTT.